This entry is about one T cell receptor (beta chain). The data were taken from a study of blood T cell repertoires in COVID-19. Background on the study: COVID-19 samples, acute and convalescent, were from the United States, Italy and Spain. In each case, the material was cDNA or gDNA derived from T cells, B-cell-depleted T cells, or PBMCs.

Original analysis: Reference gene primer amplification yielded estimated nucleated cell counts. The data were produced by immunoSEQ multiplex PCR, yet TCRdb's version contains in-frame clones alone and is incomplete. For V, J and clone size, that table is used; D and trimming come from the DNA. This table holds roughly 100,000 clones, roughly 90% found once. This receptor was taken from a woman of 80 years or more in a cohort sampled during active COVID-19. The sample was peripheral blood.

The CDR3 DNA is TGTGCCAGCAGCCGATGGACAAGGGAAAACTCTAAGCAGTTCTTC. This translates into CASSRWTRENSKQFF. V is TRBV3-1 (or the pseudogene TRBV3-2) and J is TRBJ2-1; TRBD1 might be the D (5 bases). V gave up 4 bases and J gave up 11 bases, with 21 bases separating them. The length of the CDR3 is 15 residues. The germline gives CDR1 LGHDT, CDR2 YNNKEL (reference sequence).